This TCR beta chain emerged from a study of blood T cell repertoires in COVID-19. Study background: The analysed material was cDNA or gDNA that came from T cells, B-cell-depleted T cells, or PBMCs.

Per germline, CDR1 SGHTA and CDR2 FQGNSA. The CDR3 has 12 amino acids. V lost 7 bases to trimming and J lost 4 bases; unmatched junction nucleotides: 2. This clone was seen only once. The assay was immunoSEQ multiplex PCR, and TCRdb's table has in-frame clones only and misses some. Found here are more than 200,000 clones, just over 90% of them singletons; the top ten hold approximately 2%. The chain couples TRBV7-2 to TRBJ1-1, with 8 positions matching TRBD1. The source is a young woman who had recovered from COVID-19. Sequencing was done on a sample of PBMCs or T cells enriched from blood (not recorded which). The CDR3 nucleotides read TGTGCCAGCACCGACAGGGGCACTGAAGCTTTCTTT. It yields the protein CASTDRGTEAFF.